Presented here are 21 T cell receptor beta chains from one specimen sequenced in a study of T cell responses to AZD1222 COVID-19 vaccine. The protocol was immunoSEQ multiplex PCR, while the TCRdb copy is restricted to in-frame clones and leaves out a portion. The repertoire holds some 31,000 clones, around 87% seen once, with 12% to 15% in the top ten. Sequences were derived from peripheral blood, sampled 28 days after the second AZD1222 dose. The receptors stem from an adult who received the AZD1222 COVID-19 vaccine.

This sequence joins TRBV7-2 and TRBJ1-6; D gene uncertain. The CDR3 is 13 residues long. Germline CDR1 and CDR2: SGHTA and FQGNSA. V dropped 1 base and J dropped 8 bases, with 6 bases sitting between them. The CDR3 protein is CASSLVEYSPLHF. In nucleotides, the CDR3 is TGTGCCAGCAGCTTAGTGGAGTATTCACCCCTCCACTTT.

This clone was observed a single time. The chain links TRBV15 to TRBJ1-3; D is ambiguous. Germline V gene data show CDR1 as LNHNV and CDR2 as YYDKDF (reference sequence). This CDR3 is built from 15 residues. V was pared by 0 bases and J by 0 bases, with 6 bases between. The CDR3 reads CATSRDPFSGNTIYF. The CDR3, as DNA: TGTGCCACCAGCAGAGATCCCTTCTCTGGAAACACCATATATTTT.

J is TRBJ2-2 and V is TRBV24-1, with 9 bases lining up with TRBD1. Germline CDR1 reads KGHDR; CDR2 reads SFDVKD. The CDR3 covers 18 residues. V shed 4 bases, J shed 4 bases, and the junction held 12 bases outside the gene matches. CDR3 in amino acids: CATSDAGQGLSGTGELFF. The CDR3 region has the DNA TGTGCCACCAGTGACGCCGGACAGGGGTTATCGGGCACCGGGGAGCTGTTTTTT.

This clone was observed once. This chain links TRBV7-9 with TRBJ1-1; 7 bases agree with TRBD1. This CDR3 spans 12 amino acids. V shed 5 bases and J 6 bases; nucleotides not matched to a gene: 3. Germline lookup yields CDR1 SEHNR and CDR2 FQNEAQ (reference sequence). CDR3 protein: CASSQGGPEAFF. CDR3 DNA sequence: TGTGCCAGCAGCCAGGGGGGACCTGAAGCTTTCTTT.

This chain links TRBV5-6 with TRBJ1-5; the D gene is possibly TRBD1 (6 bases). V was pared by 0 bases and J by 0 bases, with 13 bases between. Per germline, CDR1 SGHDT and CDR2 YYEEEE. The CDR3 sequence is 17 residues long. The CDR3 sequence: CASSLASGARSNQPQHF. The DNA of the CDR3 is TGTGCCAGCAGCTTGGCCTCGGGGGCGCGTAGCAATCAGCCCCAGCATTTT.

The chain recombines TRBV5-4 with TRBJ2-1, with D perhaps given as TRBD1 or TRBD2 (6 bases each). The CDR3 contains 17 residues. Trimming took 5 bases from V and 1 from J, leaving 19 bases between them. Germline V gene sequence: CDR1 SGHNT, CDR2 YYREEE (reference sequence). CDR3 sequence: CASREGQGSLSYNEQFF. The CDR3 coding sequence is TGTGCCAGCAGGGAGGGGCAGGGGAGCCTTTCCTACAATGAGCAGTTCTTC.

The chain has TRBV11-2 and TRBJ2-7; 10 bases are a match to TRBD1. Germline CDR1 SGHAT, CDR2 FQNNGV. The CDR3 contains 16 residues. The J segment lost 2 bases and the V segment lost 4 bases, leaving 8 bases of the junction unmatched. CDR3 sequence reads: CASSSFSGQGTYEQYF. The CDR3 DNA is TGTGCCAGCAGCTCCTTTTCGGGACAGGGGACCTACGAGCAGTACTTC.

This chain joins TRBV5-5 and TRBJ2-7, with TRBD1 matching over 8 bases. V was clipped by 3 bases and J by 6 bases; unmatched bases: 8. This CDR3 comprises 14 residues. Germline assignment: CDR1 SGHKS and CDR2 YYEKEE (reference sequence). This CDR3 reads CASSYGQGSGEQYF. In DNA form, the CDR3 reads TGTGCCAGCAGCTACGGACAGGGATCAGGCGAGCAGTACTTC. Complete variable domain (other parts from reference TRBV5-5 and TRBJ2-7): DAGVTQSPTHLIKTRGQQVTLRCSPISGHKSVSWYQQVLGQGPQFIFQYYEKEERGRGNFPDRFSARQFPNYSSELNVNALLLGDSALYLCASSYGQGSGEQYFGPGTRLTVT.

This chain uses TRBV5-1 with TRBJ2-7; D unclear. From germline, CDR1 is SGHRS and CDR2 YFSETQ. Trimming removed 0 bases at V and 2 bases at J, with 9 bases between. The CDR3 is 14 amino acids. CDR3 region: CASSLEVQTYEQYF. CDR3 nucleotides: TGCGCCAGCAGCTTGGAGGTACAGACCTACGAGCAGTACTTC.

The chain links TRBV7-3 to TRBJ2-7; D is undetermined. The CDR3 is 12 amino acids. CDR1 and CDR2 (germline): SGHTA, FQGTGA. V dropped 1 base and J dropped 4 bases, with 5 bases sitting between them. CDR3: CASSLNSYEQYF. CDR3 bases: TGTGCCAGCAGCTTAAATTCGTACGAGCAGTACTTC.

This chain connects TRBV19 to TRBJ1-2; D is perhaps TRBD1 (5 bases). Trimming pared 6 bases from V and 5 bases from J, leaving 10 bases between. Germline CDR1 LNHDA, CDR2 SQIVND (reference sequence). The CDR3 runs 12 residues. The CDR3 region has the DNA TGTGCCAGTAGCCAGGGAGGGTATGGCTACACCTTC. It specifies CASSQGGYGYTF. Filled out from reference TRBV19 and TRBJ1-2, the complete variable domain reads DGGITQSPKYLFRKEGQNVTLSCEQNLNHDAMYWYRQDPGQGLRLIYYSQIVNDFQKGDIAEGYSVSREKKESFPLTVTSAQKNPTAFYLCASSQGGYGYTFGSGTRLTVV.

The chain carries TRBV7-9 and TRBJ1-5; D is unclear. Germline CDR1 SEHNR, CDR2 FQNEAQ (reference sequence). Trimming removed 2 bases at V and 7 bases at J, with 15 bases between. The CDR3 has 15 amino acids. DNA of the CDR3: TGTGCCAGCAGCTTAATGAGCACCCCTGAACAGCCCCAGCATTTT. This gives the protein CASSLMSTPEQPQHF.

The chain couples TRBV12-3 or TRBV12-4 to TRBJ1-6; D unresolved. The CDR3 contains 13 residues. V lost 2 bases and J 14 bases, leaving 13 bases between the germline ends. Here the CDR3 reads CASSLQQPAALHF. CDR3 in DNA: TGTGCCAGCAGTTTACAACAGCCCGCGGCCCTCCACTTT.

This chain joins TRBV5-8 and TRBJ1-5, with D possibly being TRBD1 (6 bases). The CDR3 extends over 15 amino acids. CDR1 SGHTS and CDR2 YDEGEE come from the germline V gene. The V end was cut by 3 bases, the J end by 0 bases, with 10 bases between. CDR3 amino acids: CASSSGQSSNQPQHF. The CDR3 DNA is TGTGCCAGCAGCTCCGGACAGAGTAGCAATCAGCCCCAGCATTTT.

The V gene is TRBV5-1, the J gene TRBJ2-7, with 8 bases fitting TRBD1. This CDR3 contains 16 residues. Germline-derived CDR1 and CDR2 are SGHRS and YFSETQ. Trimming removed 0 bases from V and 7 bases from J; junction bases left unmatched: 12. CDR3 DNA sequence: TGCGCCAGCAGCTTGGGTGGGACAGGTGGAACGTGGGAGCAGTACTTC. Translated: CASSLGGTGGTWEQYF.

The V call is TRBV28, the J call TRBJ1-2; 9 positions match TRBD1. There are 15 residues in the CDR3. Germline V lookup: CDR1 MDHEN, CDR2 SYDVKM. V dropped 4 bases and J dropped 8; count of bases not matched to a gene: 11. DNA of the CDR3: TGTGCCAGCAGTTCAATCGGACAGGGGTCGGGCGGCTACACCTTC. It is translated as CASSSIGQGSGGYTF.

The chain uses TRBV4-1 and TRBJ2-3; no reliable D call. The CDR3 covers 15 residues. The germline CDR1 and CDR2 sequences are MGHRA and YSYEKL. V lost 3 bases and J 0 bases, leaving 10 bases between the germline ends. This CDR3 is CASSQGDTSTDTQYF. DNA for the CDR3: TGCGCCAGCAGCCAGGGTGACACCAGCACAGATACGCAGTATTTT.

The rearrangement joins TRBV5-1 to TRBJ1-2; possible D gene TRBD1, 6 bases. The V end was cut by 1 base, the J end by 2 bases, with 18 bases between. The CDR3 runs 17 residues. Germline CDR1 reads SGHRS; CDR2 reads YFSETQ. CDR3 sequence reads: CASSLTFDGGGNYGYTF. The CDR3 coding sequence is TGCGCCAGCAGCTTGACCTTCGACGGTGGGGGCAACTATGGCTACACCTTC. The full variable domain, rest sourced from reference TRBV5-1 and TRBJ1-2, is KAGVTQTPRYLIKTRGQQVTLSCSPISGHRSVSWYQQTPGQGLQFLFEYFSETQRNKGNFPGRFSGRQFSNSRSEMNVSTLELGDSALYLCASSLTFDGGGNYGYTFGSGTRLTVV.

The chain recombines TRBV6-2 or TRBV6-3 with TRBJ1-1, with D unclear. From germline, CDR1 is MNHEY and CDR2 SVGEGT. The CDR3 has 11 amino acids. Trimming removed 6 bases at V and 6 bases at J, with 8 bases between. CDR3 sequence reads: CASSHGAEAFF. The DNA for the CDR3 is TGTGCCAGCAGCCACGGGGCTGAAGCTTTCTTT.

CDR3 amino acids: CASSALFREDTQYF. In DNA, the CDR3 is TGTGCCAGTAGTGCCCTCTTTAGGGAAGATACGCAGTATTTT. The J gene is TRBJ2-3, the V gene TRBV19; D is unclear. The CDR3 extends over 14 amino acids. The V end was cut by 5 bases, the J end by 5 bases, with 14 bases between. Germline CDR1 is LNHDA and CDR2 is SQIVND (reference sequence). Complete variable domain (other parts from reference TRBV19 and TRBJ2-3): DGGITQSPKYLFRKEGQNVTLSCEQNLNHDAMYWYRQDPGQGLRLIYYSQIVNDFQKGDIAEGYSVSREKKESFPLTVTSAQKNPTAFYLCASSALFREDTQYFGPGTRLTVL.

This clone occurred once. The genes are TRBV11-2 and TRBJ1-4, with 10 bases identical to TRBD1. Germline CDR1 SGHAT, CDR2 FQNNGV. There are 15 residues in the CDR3. Trimming at V came to 4 bases and at J to 8 bases, leaving 7 bases not matched to a gene. This chain's CDR3 is CASSSDRGRSEKLFF. In nucleotides, the CDR3 is TGTGCCAGCAGCTCCGACAGGGGGCGTAGCGAAAAACTGTTTTTT.